The entry below describes one TCR beta chain. Its antigen is undetermined. These data originate in a study of cytomegalovirus exposure and HLA in healthy donors. V was clipped by 0 bases and J by 7 bases, with 13 bases between them. Germline V gene lookup returns CDR1 LNHNV and CDR2 YYDKDF (reference sequence). CDR3 length: 15 residues. The PCR employed 60 Vbeta primers together with 13 Jbeta primers. The table came from immunoSEQ multiplex PCR; TCRdb's copy has only in-frame clones and leaves some out. Of approximately 220,000 clones listed, over 65% are singletons. Findings of the study overall: In a later analysis, the majority of CMV-associated beta chains seemingly showed HLA restriction. Reportedly, TCR beta sequences accurately predicted HLA-A and HLA-B alleles in most subjects. Association of a missense DCLRE1C variant with TCR beta V- and J-gene trimming was reported in a later analysis.

Sample: PBMCs. The gene calls are TRBV15 and TRBJ1-5; TRBD1 is a possible D gene (6 bases). The clonotype originates from a man younger than 35 in good health and CMV-seronegative. Written as DNA, the CDR3 is TGTGCCACCAGCAGAGATGGAGCAGGGGAACAGCCCCAGCATTTT. Translation gives CATSRDGAGEQPQHF.